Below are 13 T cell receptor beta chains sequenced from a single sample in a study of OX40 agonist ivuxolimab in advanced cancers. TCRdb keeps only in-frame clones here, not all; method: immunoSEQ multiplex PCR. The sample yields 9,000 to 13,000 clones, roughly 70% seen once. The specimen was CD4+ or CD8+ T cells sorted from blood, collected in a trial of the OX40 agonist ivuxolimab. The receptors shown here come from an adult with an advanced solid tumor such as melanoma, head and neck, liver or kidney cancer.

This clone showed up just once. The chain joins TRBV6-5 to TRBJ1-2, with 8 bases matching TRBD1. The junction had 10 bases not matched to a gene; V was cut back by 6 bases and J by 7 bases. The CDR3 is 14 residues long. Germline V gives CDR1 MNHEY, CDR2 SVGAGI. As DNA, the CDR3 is TGTGCCAGCAGCCAACAGGGGGGAGGCGTTGGCTACACCTTC. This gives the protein CASSQQGGGVGYTF.

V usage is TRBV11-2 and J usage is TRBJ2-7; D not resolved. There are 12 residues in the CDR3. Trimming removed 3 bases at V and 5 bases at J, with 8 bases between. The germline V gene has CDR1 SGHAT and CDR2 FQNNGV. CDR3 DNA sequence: TGTGCCAGCAGCTTCTTTCTGAACGAGCAGTACTTC. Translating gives CASSFFLNEQYF. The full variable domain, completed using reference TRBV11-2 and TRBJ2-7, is EAGVAQSPRYKIIEKRQSVAFWCNPISGHATLYWYQQILGQGPKLLIQFQNNGVVDDSQLPKDRFSAERLKGVDSTLKIQPAKLEDSAVYLCASSFFLNEQYFGPGTRLTVT.

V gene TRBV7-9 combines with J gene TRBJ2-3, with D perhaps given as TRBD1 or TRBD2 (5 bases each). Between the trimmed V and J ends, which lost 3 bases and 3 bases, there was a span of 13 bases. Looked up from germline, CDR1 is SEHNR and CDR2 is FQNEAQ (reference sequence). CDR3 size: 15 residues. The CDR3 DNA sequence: TGTGCCAGCAGCTTGACTCCGGGACCAACAGATACGCAGTATTTT. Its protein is CASSLTPGPTDTQYF. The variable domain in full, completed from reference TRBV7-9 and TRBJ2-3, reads DTGVSQNPRHKITKRGQNVTFRCDPISEHNRLYWYRQTLGQGPEFLTYFQNEAQLEKSRLLSDRFSAERPKGSFSTLEIQRTEQGDSAMYLCASSLTPGPTDTQYFGPGTRLTVL.

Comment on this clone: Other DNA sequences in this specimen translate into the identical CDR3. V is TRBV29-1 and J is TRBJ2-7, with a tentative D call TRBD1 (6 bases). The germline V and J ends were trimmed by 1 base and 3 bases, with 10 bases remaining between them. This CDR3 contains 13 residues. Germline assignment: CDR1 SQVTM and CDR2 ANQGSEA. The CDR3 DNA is TGCAGCGTTGAAGGTGGGACATTCTACGAGCAGTACTTC. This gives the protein CSVEGGTFYEQYF.

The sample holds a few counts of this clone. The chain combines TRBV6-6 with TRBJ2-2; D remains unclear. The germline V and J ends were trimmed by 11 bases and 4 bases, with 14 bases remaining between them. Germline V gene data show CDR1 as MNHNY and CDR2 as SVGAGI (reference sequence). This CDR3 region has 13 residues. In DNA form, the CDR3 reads TGTGCCTCGAGGTGGACCACCACCGGGGAGCTGTTTTTT. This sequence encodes CASRWTTTGELFF.

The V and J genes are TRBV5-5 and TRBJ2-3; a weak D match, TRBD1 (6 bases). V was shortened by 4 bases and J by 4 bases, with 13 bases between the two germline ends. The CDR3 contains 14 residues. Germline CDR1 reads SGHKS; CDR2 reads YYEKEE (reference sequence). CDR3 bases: TGTGCCAGCAGCCTGACAGGAGGACCAGATACGCAGTATTTT. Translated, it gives CASSLTGGPDTQYF.

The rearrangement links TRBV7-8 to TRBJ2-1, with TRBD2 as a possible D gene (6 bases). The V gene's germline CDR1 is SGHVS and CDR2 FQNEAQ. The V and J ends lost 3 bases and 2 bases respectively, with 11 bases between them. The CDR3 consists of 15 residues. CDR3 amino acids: CASSLGLAPYNEQFF. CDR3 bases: TGTGCCAGCAGCTTGGGACTCGCCCCCTACAATGAGCAGTTCTTC.

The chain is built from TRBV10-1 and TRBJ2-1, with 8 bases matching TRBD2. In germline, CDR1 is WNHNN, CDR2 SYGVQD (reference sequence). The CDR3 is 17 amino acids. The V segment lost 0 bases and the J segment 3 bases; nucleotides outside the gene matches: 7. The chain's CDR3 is CASSESIPGGNYNEQFF. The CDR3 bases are TGCGCCAGCAGTGAGTCGATTCCGGGGGGGAACTACAATGAGCAGTTCTTC.

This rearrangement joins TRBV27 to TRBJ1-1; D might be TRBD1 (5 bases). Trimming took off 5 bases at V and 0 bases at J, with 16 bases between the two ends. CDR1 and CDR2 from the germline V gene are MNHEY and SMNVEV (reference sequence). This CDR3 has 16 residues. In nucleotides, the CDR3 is TGTGCCAGCAGTCCCCATCCAGGGAGGATGAACACTGAAGCTTTCTTT. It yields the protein CASSPHPGRMNTEAFF.

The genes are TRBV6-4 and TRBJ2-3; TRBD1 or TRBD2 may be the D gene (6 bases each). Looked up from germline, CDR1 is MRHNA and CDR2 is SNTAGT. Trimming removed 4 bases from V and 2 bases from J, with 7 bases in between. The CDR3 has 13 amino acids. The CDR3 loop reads CASSGGATDTQYF. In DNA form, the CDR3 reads TGTGCCAGCAGTGGGGGGGCCACAGATACGCAGTATTTT.

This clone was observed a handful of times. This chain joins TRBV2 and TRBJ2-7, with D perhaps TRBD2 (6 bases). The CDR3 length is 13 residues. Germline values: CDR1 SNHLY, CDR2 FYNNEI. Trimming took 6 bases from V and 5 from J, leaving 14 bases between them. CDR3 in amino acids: CASRQGLAHEQYF. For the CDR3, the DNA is TGTGCCAGCAGACAAGGGCTAGCGCACGAGCAGTACTTC.

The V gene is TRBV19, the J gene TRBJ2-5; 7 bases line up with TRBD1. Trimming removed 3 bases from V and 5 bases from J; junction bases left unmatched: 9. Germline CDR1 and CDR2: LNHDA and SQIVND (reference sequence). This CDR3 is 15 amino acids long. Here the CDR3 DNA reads TGTGCCAGTAGTATTTCGACAGGGATGAAGGAGACCCAGTACTTC. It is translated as CASSISTGMKETQYF.

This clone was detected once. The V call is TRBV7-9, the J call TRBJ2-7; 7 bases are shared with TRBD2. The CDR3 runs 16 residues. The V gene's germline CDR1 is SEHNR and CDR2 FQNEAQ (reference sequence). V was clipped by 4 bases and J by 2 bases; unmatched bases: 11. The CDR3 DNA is TGTGCCAGCAGCTCGACATATGGACTAGGAACCTACGAGCAGTACTTC. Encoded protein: CASSSTYGLGTYEQYF.